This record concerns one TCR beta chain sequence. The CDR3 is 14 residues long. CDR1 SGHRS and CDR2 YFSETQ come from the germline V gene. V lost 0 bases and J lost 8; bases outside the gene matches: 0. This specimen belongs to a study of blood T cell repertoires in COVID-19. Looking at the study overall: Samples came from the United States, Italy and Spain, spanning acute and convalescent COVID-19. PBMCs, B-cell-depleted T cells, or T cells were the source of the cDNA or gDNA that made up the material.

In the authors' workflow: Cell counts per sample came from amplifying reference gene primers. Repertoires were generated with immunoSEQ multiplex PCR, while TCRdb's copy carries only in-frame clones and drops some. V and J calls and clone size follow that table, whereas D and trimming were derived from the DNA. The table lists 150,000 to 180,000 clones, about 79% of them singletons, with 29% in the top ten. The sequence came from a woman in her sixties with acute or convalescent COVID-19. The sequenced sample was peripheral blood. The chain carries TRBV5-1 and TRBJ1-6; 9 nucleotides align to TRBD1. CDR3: CASSLGTGDSPLHF. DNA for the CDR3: TGCGCCAGCAGCTTGGGGACAGGGGATTCACCCCTCCACTTT.